This T cell receptor beta chain originates from a study of vaccination and CD4 T cells after COVID-19. Study in general: The makeup of the convalescents was six males and four females, two of them Hispanic.

As to treatment: roughly 10-day PBMC culture with coronavirus spike peptide pools or control peptides (ViraFEST assay). The Oncomine TCR Beta short-read assay generated sequence data from the DNA of cultured CD4+ T cells. Each CDR3 protein is one row after TCRdb ran MiXCR on the PCR reads. The sample yields 10,000 to 15,000 distinct CDR3 sequences, around 50% seen once. This clonotype was found a few times. Its antigen is still unknown. The CDR3 spans 14 residues. Per the germline V gene, CDR1 is LNHDA and CDR2 is SQIVND (reference sequence). V lost 6 bases and J lost 11, with 22 bases in between. What was sequenced was CD4+ T cells from blood, cultured in vitro. The sequence came from a human donor who had recovered from COVID-19. The rearrangement links TRBV19 to TRBJ1-1, with unresolved D. CDR3: CASRGSGIVLRAFF. CDR3 coding DNA: TGTGCCAGTAGGGGCTCCGGGATTGTATTACGGGCTTTCTTT.